The 8 T cell receptor beta chains below were found in one sample sequenced in a study of blood T cell repertoires in COVID-19. Data came from immunoSEQ multiplex PCR; TCRdb stores just in-frame clones and leaves some out. The table lists about 150,000 clones, more than 75% of them singletons. Source material: peripheral blood. These receptors originate from a man younger than 30 with COVID-19, enrolled during active disease.

This clone was found once. This chain links TRBV28 with TRBJ2-7; tentatively, D is TRBD1 (5 bases). The germline V gene encodes CDR1 MDHEN and CDR2 SYDVKM. V was pared by 5 bases and J by 2 bases, with 16 bases between. This CDR3 has 15 residues. CDR3 protein: CASSPPSGSTYEQYF. CDR3 bases: TGTGCCAGCAGTCCCCCGTCAGGGTCAACCTACGAGCAGTACTTC. The complete variable domain, with remaining parts taken from reference TRBV28 and TRBJ2-7, reads DVKVTQSSRYLVKRTGEKVFLECVQDMDHENMFWYRQDPGLGLRLIYFSYDVKMKEKGDIPEGYSVSREKKERFSLILESASTNQTSMYLCASSPPSGSTYEQYFGPGTRLTVT.

The V call is TRBV7-2, the J call TRBJ2-7; 8 bases match TRBD1. V shed 1 base and J 3 bases; nucleotides not matched to a gene: 11. The CDR3 contains 17 residues. Germline V gene data show CDR1 as SGHTA and CDR2 as FQGNSA. DNA of the CDR3: TGTGCCAGCAGCTTAGATCCGGCCAGGGGGCTTCTCTACGAGCAGTACTTC. It translates to CASSLDPARGLLYEQYF.

The genes are TRBV19 and TRBJ2-1; 14 bases map to TRBD2. The germline gives CDR1 LNHDA, CDR2 SQIVND (reference sequence). The CDR3 extends over 21 amino acids. Trimming cost V 4 bases and J 0 bases; bases outside gene matches: 14. The CDR3 bases are TGTGCCAGTAGTACTCCTAACCCGACTAGCGGGAGGGGAAGCTCCTACAATGAGCAGTTCTTC. Protein product: CASSTPNPTSGRGSSYNEQFF.

The chain combines TRBV28 with TRBJ1-5; weak D call: TRBD1 (6 bases). CDR3 length equals 15 residues. The germline CDR1 and CDR2 sequences are MDHEN and SYDVKM. Trimming removed 10 bases from V and 6 bases from J, with 22 bases in between. The CDR3 here is CATLNLGDIGQPQHF. The CDR3 DNA reads as TGTGCCACCCTAAACCTGGGGGACATCGGTCAGCCCCAGCATTTT.

The chain uses TRBV4-1 and TRBJ2-7, with TRBD2 matching 7 bases. The CDR3 contains 13 residues. Unmatched junction bases numbered 5, after V lost 3 bases and J lost 6 bases. Germline loops: CDR1 MGHRA, CDR2 YSYEKL. CDR3 sequence reads: CASSHQLASEQYF. CDR3 coding DNA: TGCGCCAGCAGCCACCAACTAGCGAGCGAGCAGTACTTC.

This chain joins TRBV30 and TRBJ2-1; TRBD2 matches at 7 bases. The CDR3 sequence is 15 residues long. The ends lost 0 bases at V and 5 bases at J; junction bases unmatched: 7. Germline V gives CDR1 GTSNPN, CDR2 SVGIG (reference sequence). Written as DNA, the CDR3 is TGTGCCTGGAGTGTACGGCGGGAGATCGACAATGAGCAGTTCTTC. The encoded protein is CAWSVRREIDNEQFF.

The chain recombines TRBV10-3 with TRBJ2-1; 8 nucleotides agree with TRBD2. V was clipped by 10 bases and J by 5 bases; unmatched bases: 7. This CDR3 is 13 amino acids long. Germline CDR1 ENHRY, CDR2 SYGVKD. The DNA of the CDR3 is TGTGCCAGCTCGCGGGGGGCCCACAATGAGCAGTTCTTC. It is translated as CASSRGAHNEQFF.

The chain joins TRBV28 to TRBJ2-7; D possibly corresponds to TRBD2 (5 bases). Trimming cost V 3 bases and J 3 bases, with 12 bases left between them. This CDR3 region has 14 residues. Germline values: CDR1 MDHEN, CDR2 SYDVKM. In nucleotides, the CDR3 is TGTGCCAGCAGTTTCAGAGGGAGCATCTACGAGCAGTACTTC. It is translated as CASSFRGSIYEQYF.